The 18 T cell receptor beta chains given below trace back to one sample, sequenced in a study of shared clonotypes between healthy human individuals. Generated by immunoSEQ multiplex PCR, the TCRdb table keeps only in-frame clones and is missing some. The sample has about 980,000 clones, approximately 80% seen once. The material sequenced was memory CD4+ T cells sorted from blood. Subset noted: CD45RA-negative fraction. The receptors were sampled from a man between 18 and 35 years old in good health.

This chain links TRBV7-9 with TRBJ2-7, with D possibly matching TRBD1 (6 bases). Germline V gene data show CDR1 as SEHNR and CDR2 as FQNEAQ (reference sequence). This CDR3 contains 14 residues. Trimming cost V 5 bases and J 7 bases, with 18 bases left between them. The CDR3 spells CASSPQGVPWEQYF. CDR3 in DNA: TGTGCCAGCAGCCCACAGGGAGTGCCTTGGGAGCAGTACTTC. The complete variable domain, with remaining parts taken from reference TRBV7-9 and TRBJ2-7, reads DTGVSQNPRHKITKRGQNVTFRCDPISEHNRLYWYRQTLGQGPEFLTYFQNEAQLEKSRLLSDRFSAERPKGSFSTLEIQRTEQGDSAMYLCASSPQGVPWEQYFGPGTRLTVT.

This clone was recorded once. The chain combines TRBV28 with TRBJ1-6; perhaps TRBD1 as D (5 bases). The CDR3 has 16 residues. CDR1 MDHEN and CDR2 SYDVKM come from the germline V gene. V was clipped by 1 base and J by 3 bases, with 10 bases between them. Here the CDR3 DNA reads TGTGCCAGCAGTTTATTTGACAGCCTCTATAATTCACCCCTCCACTTT. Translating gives CASSLFDSLYNSPLHF.

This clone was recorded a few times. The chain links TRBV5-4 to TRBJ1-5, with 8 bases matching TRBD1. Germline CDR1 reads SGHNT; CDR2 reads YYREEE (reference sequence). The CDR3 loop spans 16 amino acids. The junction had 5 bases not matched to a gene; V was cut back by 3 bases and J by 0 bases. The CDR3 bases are TGTGCCAGCAGCTCCGGACAGGGTGGTAGCAATCAGCCCCAGCATTTT. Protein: CASSSGQGGSNQPQHF.

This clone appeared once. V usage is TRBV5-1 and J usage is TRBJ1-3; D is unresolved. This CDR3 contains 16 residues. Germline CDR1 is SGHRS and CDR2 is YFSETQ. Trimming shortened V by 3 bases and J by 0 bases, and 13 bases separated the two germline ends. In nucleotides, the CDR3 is TGCGCCAGCAGCTCAAACGACGGGAACTCTGGAAACACCATATATTTT. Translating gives CASSSNDGNSGNTIYF.

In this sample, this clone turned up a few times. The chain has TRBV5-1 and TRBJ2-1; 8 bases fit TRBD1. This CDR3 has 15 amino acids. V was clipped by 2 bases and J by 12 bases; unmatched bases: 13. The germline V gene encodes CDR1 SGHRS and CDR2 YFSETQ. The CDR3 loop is CASSFSGTGAQVQFF. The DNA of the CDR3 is TGCGCCAGCAGCTTTTCCGGGACAGGCGCCCAGGTGCAGTTCTTC.

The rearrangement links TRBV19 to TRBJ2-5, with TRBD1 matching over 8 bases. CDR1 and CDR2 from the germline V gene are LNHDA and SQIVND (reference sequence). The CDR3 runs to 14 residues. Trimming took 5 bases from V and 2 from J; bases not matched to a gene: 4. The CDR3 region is CASSEYRGQETQYF. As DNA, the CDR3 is TGTGCCAGTAGTGAATACAGGGGGCAAGAGACCCAGTACTTC.

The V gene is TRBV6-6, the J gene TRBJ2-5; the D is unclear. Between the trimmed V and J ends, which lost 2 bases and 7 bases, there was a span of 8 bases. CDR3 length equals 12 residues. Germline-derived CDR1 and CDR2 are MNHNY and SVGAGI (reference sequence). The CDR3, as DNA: TGTGCCAGCAGTTACAGGGTTGGGACCCAGTACTTC. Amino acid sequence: CASSYRVGTQYF.

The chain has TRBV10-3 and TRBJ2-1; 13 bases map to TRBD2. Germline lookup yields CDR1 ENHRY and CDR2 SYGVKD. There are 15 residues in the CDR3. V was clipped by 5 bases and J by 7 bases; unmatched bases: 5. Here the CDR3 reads CAISQGLAGRNEQFF. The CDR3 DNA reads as TGTGCCATCAGTCAGGGACTAGCGGGAAGGAATGAGCAGTTCTTC.

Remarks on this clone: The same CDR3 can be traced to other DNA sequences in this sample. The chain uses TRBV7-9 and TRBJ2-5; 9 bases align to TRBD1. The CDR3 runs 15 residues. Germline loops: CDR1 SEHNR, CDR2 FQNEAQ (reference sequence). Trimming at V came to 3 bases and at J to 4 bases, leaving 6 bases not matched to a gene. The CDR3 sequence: CASSFTGGAGETQYF. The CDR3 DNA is TGTGCCAGCAGCTTCACAGGGGGCGCGGGAGAGACCCAGTACTTC.

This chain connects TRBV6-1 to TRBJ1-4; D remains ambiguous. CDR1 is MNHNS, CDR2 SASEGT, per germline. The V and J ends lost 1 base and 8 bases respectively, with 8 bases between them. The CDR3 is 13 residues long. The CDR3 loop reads CASSEGAREKLFF. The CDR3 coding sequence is TGTGCCAGCAGTGAAGGGGCGAGAGAAAAACTGTTTTTT.

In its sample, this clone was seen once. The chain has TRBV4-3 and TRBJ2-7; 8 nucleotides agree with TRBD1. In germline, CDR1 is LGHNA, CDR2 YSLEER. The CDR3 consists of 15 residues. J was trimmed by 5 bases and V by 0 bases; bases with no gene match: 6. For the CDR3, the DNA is TGCGCCAGCAGCCAAGATCCAGGGGGCGCGGACGAGCAGTACTTC. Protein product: CASSQDPGGADEQYF.

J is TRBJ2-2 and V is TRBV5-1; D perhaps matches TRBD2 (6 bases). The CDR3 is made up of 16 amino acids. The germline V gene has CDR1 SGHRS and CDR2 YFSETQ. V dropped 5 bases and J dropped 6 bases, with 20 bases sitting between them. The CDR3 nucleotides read TGCGCCAGCAGACCCGTCCGGGTACTAGCTCCCGGGGAGCTGTTTTTT. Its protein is CASRPVRVLAPGELFF.

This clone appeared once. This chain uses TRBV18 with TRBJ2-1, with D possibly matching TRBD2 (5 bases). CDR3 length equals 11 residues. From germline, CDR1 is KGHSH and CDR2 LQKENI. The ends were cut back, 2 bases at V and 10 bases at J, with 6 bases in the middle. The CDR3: CASSPSGEQFF. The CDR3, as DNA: TGTGCCAGCTCACCATCGGGGGAGCAGTTCTTC.

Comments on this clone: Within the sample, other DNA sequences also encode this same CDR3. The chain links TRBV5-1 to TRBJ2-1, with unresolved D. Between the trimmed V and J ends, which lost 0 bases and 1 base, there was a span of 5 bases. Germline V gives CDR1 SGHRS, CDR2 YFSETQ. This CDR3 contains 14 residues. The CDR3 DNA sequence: TGCGCCAGCAGCTTGGGGGTATCCTACAATGAGCAGTTCTTC. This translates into CASSLGVSYNEQFF.

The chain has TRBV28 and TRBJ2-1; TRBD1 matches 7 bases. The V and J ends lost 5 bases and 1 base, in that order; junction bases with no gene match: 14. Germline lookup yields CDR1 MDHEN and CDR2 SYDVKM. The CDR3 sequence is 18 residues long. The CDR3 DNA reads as TGTGCCAGCAGTCCCATTGTTTGGACAGGCCGGTCCTACAATGAGCAGTTCTTC. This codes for CASSPIVWTGRSYNEQFF.

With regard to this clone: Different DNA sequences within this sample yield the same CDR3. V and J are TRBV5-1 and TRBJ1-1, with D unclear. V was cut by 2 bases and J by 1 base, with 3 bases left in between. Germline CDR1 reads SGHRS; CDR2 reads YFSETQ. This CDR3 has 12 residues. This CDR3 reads CASSLQNTEAFF. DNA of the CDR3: TGCGCCAGCAGCTTACAGAACACTGAAGCTTTCTTT.

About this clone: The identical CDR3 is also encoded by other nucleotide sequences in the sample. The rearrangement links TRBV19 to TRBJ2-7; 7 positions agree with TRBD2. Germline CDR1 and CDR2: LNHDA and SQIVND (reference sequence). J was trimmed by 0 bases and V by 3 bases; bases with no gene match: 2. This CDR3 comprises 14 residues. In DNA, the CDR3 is TGTGCCAGTAGTATCGGCGGGGGCTCCTACGAGCAGTACTTC. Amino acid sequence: CASSIGGGSYEQYF.

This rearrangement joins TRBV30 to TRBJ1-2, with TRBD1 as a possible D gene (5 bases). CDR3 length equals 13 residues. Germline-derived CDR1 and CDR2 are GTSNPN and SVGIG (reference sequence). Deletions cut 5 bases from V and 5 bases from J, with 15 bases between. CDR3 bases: TGTGCCTGGCAGGGTGCCCTCCCTTATGGCTACACCTTC. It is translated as CAWQGALPYGYTF.